Following are 32 T cell receptor beta chains from one sample sequenced in a study of blood T cells in healthy people across ages. Alongside a J-beta primer mix, a sample-barcoded 5' primer served in a second PCR lasting roughly 7 to 12 cycles. One entry per CDR3 protein results from TCRdb running MiXCR on the 5' RACE reads. This table has 500,000 to 550,000 distinct CDR3 sequences, more than 20% appearing once. The same sample was also studied in work on T cells of mothers and their children.

Sequenced sample: blood. These receptors were taken from a boy younger than 18 in good health.

The J gene is TRBJ1-1, the V gene TRBV7-9; D may be TRBD1 (5 bases). The CDR3 spans 15 residues. Germline CDR1 reads SEHNR; CDR2 reads FQNEAQ (reference sequence). V was cut by 0 bases and J by 1 base, with 9 bases left in between. The CDR3 DNA reads as TGTGCCAGCAGCTTAGCGGGACGAACGAACACTGAAGCTTTCTTT. It is translated as CASSLAGRTNTEAFF.

The chain joins TRBV7-2 to TRBJ2-1; 11 nucleotides line up with TRBD1. Per the germline V gene, CDR1 is SGHTA and CDR2 is FQGNSA. Trimming removed 1 base from V and 7 bases from J; junction bases left unmatched: 3. CDR3 length: 15 residues. The CDR3 coding sequence is TGTGCCAGCAGCTTAGGGGGGACAGGGGGGAATGAGCAGTTCTTC. Protein sequence: CASSLGGTGGNEQFF.

The rearrangement joins TRBV7-2 to TRBJ1-1, with TRBD1 as a possible D gene (5 bases). This CDR3 has 16 amino acids. CDR1 and CDR2 from the germline V gene are SGHTA and FQGNSA. Between the trimmed V and J ends, which lost 3 bases and 8 bases, there was a span of 22 bases. CDR3 loop: CASSLAGSPSPQEAFF. CDR3 DNA sequence: TGTGCCAGCAGCTTGGCAGGGTCCCCCTCGCCTCAGGAAGCTTTCTTT.

The chain combines TRBV12-3 or TRBV12-4 with TRBJ1-2; 12 bases agree with TRBD1. CDR3 length: 16 residues. The V gene end was trimmed by 6 bases and the J gene end by 3 bases; junction bases not matched to a gene: 8. CDR3 in DNA: TGTGCCAGCAGCCCGTACGGGACAGGGGGCGACTATGGCTACACCTTC. Its translation: CASSPYGTGGDYGYTF.

As concerns this clonotype: At one end the junction does not follow the germline gene, possibly because of a read error. This chain's CDR3 is CASSGKTNGKLFF. The CDR3 bases are TGCGCCAGCAGCGGGAAGACTAATGGAAAACTGTTTTTT. V usage is TRBV5-1 and J usage is TRBJ1-4; D ambiguous. Germline V gives CDR1 SGHRS, CDR2 YFSETQ. The CDR3 totals 13 residues.

The V gene is TRBV2, the J gene TRBJ2-7; 9 positions agree with TRBD2. CDR1 is SNHLY, CDR2 FYNNEI, per germline. V was clipped by 2 bases and J by 2 bases; unmatched bases: 7. This CDR3 has 16 residues. The CDR3 nucleotides are TGTGCCAGCAGTGAATGGTCGACTAGCGGCACCTACGAGCAGTACTTC. Its translation is CASSEWSTSGTYEQYF.

This clonotype was seen only once. The rearrangement joins TRBV7-8 to TRBJ1-4, with 8 nucleotides matching TRBD1. The CDR3 spans 16 residues. The J segment lost 5 bases and the V segment lost 3 bases, leaving 8 bases of the junction unmatched. Germline V gives CDR1 SGHVS, CDR2 FQNEAQ. The CDR3, as DNA: TGTGCCAGCAGCTTTCAGACAGGGGCTACGAATGAAAAACTGTTTTTT. This gives the protein CASSFQTGATNEKLFF.

The rearrangement links TRBV4-1 to TRBJ1-2; 7 positions agree with TRBD1. The ends lost 3 bases at V and 6 bases at J; junction bases unmatched: 7. Germline assignment: CDR1 MGHRA and CDR2 YSYEKL. The CDR3 has 14 amino acids. Here the CDR3 DNA reads TGCGCCAGCAGCCAGACAGGGTTTCTGGATGGCTACACCTTC. This codes for CASSQTGFLDGYTF.

The CDR3 loop is CASETGQSFNEQFF. The CDR3 bases are TGTGCCAGCGAAACTGGACAGTCATTCAATGAGCAGTTCTTC. The rearrangement links TRBV6-6 to TRBJ2-1, with D possibly TRBD1 on 6 matching bases. CDR3 size: 14 residues. Trimming cost V 8 bases and J 6 bases, with 17 bases left between them. Germline CDR1 MNHNY, CDR2 SVGAGI (reference sequence).

This clonotype was seen repeatedly, ten times or more. The genes are TRBV16 and TRBJ1-2, with TRBD1 matching 7 bases. This CDR3 region has 16 residues. The V gene end was trimmed by 1 base and the J gene end by 0 bases; junction bases not matched to a gene: 5. CDR1 is KGHSY, CDR2 FQNENV, per germline. The CDR3 protein is CASSQYPGQANYGYTF. As DNA, the CDR3 is TGTGCCAGCAGCCAATACCCCGGACAGGCTAACTATGGCTACACCTTC.

The chain recombines TRBV4-3 with TRBJ1-2; the D is unclear. The germline V gene has CDR1 LGHNA and CDR2 YSLEER. V was shortened by 0 bases and J by 8 bases, with 16 bases between the two germline ends. CDR3 size: 15 residues. CDR3 nucleotides: TGCGCCAGCAGCCAAGATCGATCCCCGGGGATCGGCTACACCTTC. Amino acid sequence: CASSQDRSPGIGYTF.

The V call is TRBV7-9, the J call TRBJ2-5; tentatively, D is TRBD2 (5 bases). Trimming removed 4 bases at V and 5 bases at J, with 17 bases between. This CDR3 contains 15 residues. Germline CDR1 and CDR2: SEHNR and FQNEAQ (reference sequence). The CDR3 nucleotides are TGTGCCAGCAGCTCGCAAGTACTAGGAGGCGAGACCCAGTACTTC. Its translation is CASSSQVLGGETQYF.

The J gene is TRBJ2-6, the V gene TRBV27; 11 nucleotides agree with TRBD1. Germline loops: CDR1 MNHEY, CDR2 SMNVEV (reference sequence). Trimming cost V 8 bases and J 0 bases; bases outside gene matches: 3. This CDR3 has 16 amino acids. The CDR3 sequence: CASGDRGISGANVLTF. DNA of the CDR3: TGTGCCAGCGGGGACAGGGGGATCTCTGGGGCCAACGTCCTGACTTTC.

This clonotype was picked up a small number of times. This rearrangement joins TRBV4-2 to TRBJ1-4; 7 bases align to TRBD1. The CDR3 loop spans 15 amino acids. V dropped 1 base and J dropped 5; count of bases not matched to a gene: 4. CDR1 and CDR2 (germline): LGHNA, YNFKEQ. The chain's CDR3 is CASSQARGLNEKLFF. In DNA form, the CDR3 reads TGTGCCAGCAGCCAAGCCAGGGGGTTGAATGAAAAACTGTTTTTT.

The J gene is TRBJ2-2, the V gene TRBV30; no firm D call. This CDR3 region has 13 residues. Deletions cut 5 bases from V and 0 bases from J, with 7 bases between. From germline, CDR1 is GTSNPN and CDR2 SVGIG (reference sequence). CDR3 nucleotides: TGTGCCTGGTGTGAGGCGAACACCGGGGAGCTGTTTTTT. Encoded protein: CAWCEANTGELFF.

In this sample, this clonotype turned up a few times. The rearrangement joins TRBV24-1 to TRBJ2-5; TRBD2 is a possible D gene (6 bases). The V gene lost 5 bases and the J gene lost 13 bases, with 13 bases spanning the gap. CDR3 length: 11 residues. CDR1 is KGHDR, CDR2 SFDVKD, per germline. The DNA of the CDR3 is TGTGCCACCAGTGGCGGGGCGAAGCTGTACTTC. It translates to CATSGGAKLYF.

This clonotype showed up just a few times. The chain joins TRBV7-9 to TRBJ2-6; possibly TRBD2 for D (6 bases). Germline CDR1 reads SEHNR; CDR2 reads FQNEAQ (reference sequence). The CDR3 spans 16 residues. Trimming took off 5 bases at V and 2 bases at J, with 13 bases between the two ends. CDR3 sequence reads: CASSLTGGAGANVLTF. The DNA for the CDR3 is TGTGCCAGCAGCCTAACAGGCGGGGCTGGGGCCAACGTCCTGACTTTC.

This clonotype was observed a few times. The rearrangement joins TRBV29-1 to TRBJ1-1; unclear D gene. The V gene's germline CDR1 is SQVTM and CDR2 ANQGSEA. Trimming removed 1 base at V and 0 bases at J, with 6 bases between. The CDR3 extends over 13 amino acids. DNA for the CDR3: TGCAGCGTTGAAGTAAGCATGAACACTGAAGCTTTCTTT. Translated: CSVEVSMNTEAFF. The full variable domain, in which reference TRBV29-1 and TRBJ1-1 provide the parts outside the CDR3, is SAVISQKPSRDICQRGTSLTIQCQVDSQVTMMFWYRQQPGQSLTLIATANQGSEATYESGFVIDKFPISRPNLTFSTLTVSNMSPEDSSIYLCSVEVSMNTEAFFGQGTRLTVV.

This clonotype came up once. A single base separates this from a much larger clone, so it may be a read error. CDR3 amino acids: CASSQLPETQYF. CDR3 coding DNA: TGTGCCAGCAGCCAACTCCCAGAGACCCAGTACTTC. The rearrangement joins TRBV3-1 to TRBJ2-7; D is unclear. The J call could be wrong; TRBJ2-5 is a better fit for the DNA end. CDR3 size: 12 residues. Germline CDR1 LGHDT, CDR2 YNNKEL (reference sequence).

This chain connects TRBV5-6 to TRBJ2-7, with a tentative D call TRBD1 (6 bases). V dropped 3 bases and J dropped 3 bases, with 16 bases sitting between them. Per the germline V gene, CDR1 is SGHDT and CDR2 is YYEEEE. The CDR3 totals 15 residues. This CDR3 is CASSSGGGKNYEQYF. CDR3 in DNA: TGTGCCAGCAGCTCAGGTGGGGGCAAAAACTACGAGCAGTACTTC.

Only a few counts were recorded for this clonotype. The J gene is TRBJ2-7, the V gene TRBV27, with a tentative D call TRBD1 (5 bases). This CDR3 contains 14 residues. The V and J ends lost 3 bases and 6 bases respectively, with 15 bases between them. Looked up from germline, CDR1 is MNHEY and CDR2 is SMNVEV (reference sequence). The CDR3 nucleotides read TGTGCCAGCAGTTTCGGACAATTCAGTGGCGAGCAGTACTTC. It encodes CASSFGQFSGEQYF.

Regarding this clonotype: A much larger clone lies a single base off, so this may be a read error. This sequence joins TRBV5-6 and TRBJ2-5; tentatively, D is TRBD1 (6 bases). The CDR3 runs 14 residues. Germline lookup yields CDR1 SGHDT and CDR2 YYEEEE. The CDR3 DNA is TGTGCCAGCAGCTTACAGGGTGTCCAAGAGATCCAGTACTTC. Translation: CASSLQGVQEIQYF. Combining the CDR3 with reference TRBV5-6 and TRBJ2-5 gives the whole variable domain DAGVTQSPTHLIKTRGQQVTLRCSPKSGHDTVSWYQQALGQGPQFIFQYYEEEERQRGNFPDRFSGHQFPNYSSELNVNALLLGDSALYLCASSLQGVQEIQYFGPGTRLLVL.

The chain has TRBV7-2 and TRBJ2-7; D unclear. The J call may not be correct, given that the DNA end is closer to TRBJ2-5. CDR1 is SGHTA, CDR2 FQGNSA, per germline. This CDR3 comprises 12 residues. This chain's CDR3 is CASSWMAETQYF. In DNA, the CDR3 is TGTGCCAGCAGCTGGATGGCAGAGACCCAGTACTTC.

This clonotype has a count of ten or more. This chain joins TRBV7-2 and TRBJ2-1; 11 bases line up with TRBD2. Germline CDR1 SGHTA, CDR2 FQGNSA. The CDR3 spans 19 residues. Trimming at V came to 0 bases and at J to 4 bases, leaving 11 bases not matched to a gene. CDR3 in DNA: TGTGCCAGCAGCTTAGCCAAAGGGGCTAGCGGGGGGCGGTACAATGAGCAGTTCTTC. Translated: CASSLAKGASGGRYNEQFF.

This clonotype has only a few counts. In DNA form, the CDR3 reads TGTGCCAGCAGCGAGCCAGGCCTTAATTACAATTCACCCCTCCACTTT. It is translated as CASSEPGLNYNSPLHF. The genes are TRBV16 and TRBJ1-6, with D unresolved. CDR1 is KGHSY, CDR2 FQNENV, per germline. This CDR3 is 16 amino acids long. V gave up 5 bases and J gave up 7 bases, with 18 bases separating them.

This chain links TRBV19 with TRBJ2-2; no firm D call. V lost 5 bases and J lost 8, with 9 bases in between. The CDR3 covers 12 residues. Germline lookup yields CDR1 LNHDA and CDR2 SQIVND (reference sequence). The CDR3 bases are TGTGCCAGTAGTCCCTCGGAGGGGGAGCTGTTTTTT. It encodes CASSPSEGELFF.

This clonotype was detected once. The rearrangement links TRBV3-1 to TRBJ1-5; D unresolved. In germline, CDR1 is LGHDT, CDR2 YNNKEL (reference sequence). The CDR3 has 13 residues. V lost 0 bases, J lost 9 bases, and 9 bases lay in between. The CDR3 coding sequence is TGTGCCAGCAGCCAAGATCGGAGACGGCCCCAGCATTTT. Amino acids: CASSQDRRRPQHF.

The chain recombines TRBV28 with TRBJ2-1, with D maybe TRBD2 (5 bases). The CDR3 is made up of 16 amino acids. The germline V gene has CDR1 MDHEN and CDR2 SYDVKM. V was cut by 4 bases and J by 3 bases, with 16 bases left in between. The DNA of the CDR3 is TGTGCCAGCAGTTCCGGTCCTGGAGGCGGCTACAATGAGCAGTTCTTC. This sequence encodes CASSSGPGGGYNEQFF.

The chain carries TRBV29-1 and TRBJ2-5; the match to TRBD1 covers 7 bases. The CDR3 totals 15 residues. The V gene's germline CDR1 is SQVTM and CDR2 ANQGSEA. Trimming took 6 bases from V and 5 from J; bases not matched to a gene: 15. CDR3 sequence (DNA): TGCAGCGTCGCGTCGGACAGGCTCCTGGGGGAGACCCAGTACTTC. Protein product: CSVASDRLLGETQYF. Filled out from reference TRBV29-1 and TRBJ2-5, the complete variable domain reads SAVISQKPSRDICQRGTSLTIQCQVDSQVTMMFWYRQQPGQSLTLIATANQGSEATYESGFVIDKFPISRPNLTFSTLTVSNMSPEDSSIYLCSVASDRLLGETQYFGPGTRLLVL.

This clonotype turned up a few times. The V call is TRBV20-1, the J call TRBJ2-4; D remains unclear. The germline V gene has CDR1 DFQATT and CDR2 SNEGSKA (reference sequence). The CDR3 is made up of 12 amino acids. V gave up 2 bases and J gave up 8 bases, with 10 bases separating them. The CDR3 spells CSARTHGDIQYF. Written as DNA, the CDR3 is TGCAGTGCTAGAACCCATGGAGACATTCAGTACTTC.

V gene TRBV12-3 or TRBV12-4 combines with J gene TRBJ1-1; possible D gene TRBD1, 5 bases. The CDR3 has 16 amino acids. V shed 6 bases and J shed 0 bases, with 17 bases lying between them. The CDR3 DNA reads TGTGCCAGCAGCATTCGGGACCACTCCATGAACACTGAAGCTTTCTTT. It is translated as CASSIRDHSMNTEAFF.

This chain uses TRBV3-1 with TRBJ1-1; 9 bases are a match to TRBD1. J lost 7 bases, V lost 1 base, and 4 bases had no gene match. The germline V gene has CDR1 LGHDT and CDR2 YNNKEL (reference sequence). The CDR3 is made up of 14 amino acids. The CDR3: CASSQGDRASEAFF. In DNA form, the CDR3 reads TGTGCCAGCAGCCAAGGGGACAGGGCGAGTGAAGCTTTCTTT.